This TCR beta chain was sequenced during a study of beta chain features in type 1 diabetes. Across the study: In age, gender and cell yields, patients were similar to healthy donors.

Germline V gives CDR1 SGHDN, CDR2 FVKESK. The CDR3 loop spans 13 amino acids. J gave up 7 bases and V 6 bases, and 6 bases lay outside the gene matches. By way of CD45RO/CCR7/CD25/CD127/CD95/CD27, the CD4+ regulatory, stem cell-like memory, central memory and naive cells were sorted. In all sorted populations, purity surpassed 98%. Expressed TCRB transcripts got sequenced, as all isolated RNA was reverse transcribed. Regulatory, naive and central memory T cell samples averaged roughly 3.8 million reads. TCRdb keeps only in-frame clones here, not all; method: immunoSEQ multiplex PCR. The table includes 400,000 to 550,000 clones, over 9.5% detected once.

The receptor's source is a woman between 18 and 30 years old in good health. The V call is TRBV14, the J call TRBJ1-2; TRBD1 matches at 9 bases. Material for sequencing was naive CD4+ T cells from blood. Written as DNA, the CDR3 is TGTGCCAGCAGTCAAATACAGGGGGCTGGCTACACCTTC. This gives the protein CASSQIQGAGYTF.